This TCR beta chain was recovered during a study of T-cell memory formation after mild COVID-19 (dated by TCRdb to the early 2020s). Background on the whole study: TCR sequence clusters from the two donors were largely donor specific. Two young, previously healthy adult volunteers, one female and one male, were included in the cohort. In a couple of donors, T-cell clones that expanded and contracted after mild COVID-19 were tracked by sequencing TCRalpha and TCRbeta repertoires over time.

What the work shows at the level of the full study, not this receptor alone: SARS-CoV-2 specificity was not confirmed for the second-wave clones peaking on day 37. Only a couple of mild cases were covered by the study, and larger cohorts that include severe cases with pre-infection samples were considered necessary. Contracting CD4+ clones were located mainly in the CM and EM memory subsets, whereas CD8+ clones were found to be enriched in EMRA. Clones that contracted from day 15 to 85 showed balanced CD4/CD8 phenotypes, whereas a second wave of clones that expanded from day 15 to 37 leaned towards CD4+. Some responding clones were detected in pre-infection memory, suggesting pre-existing cross-reactive memory T cells joined the SARS-CoV-2 response.

TCRdb records Illumina NovaSeq 6000 as the sequencer. TCRalpha and TCRbeta cDNA libraries were constructed by 5'RACE with constant-segment primers, with sample barcodes and unique molecular identifiers being introduced. RNA was extracted from every sample with Trizol reagent. The libraries were amplified in two PCR steps, and the second step added a second sample barcode and Illumina TruSeq adapters. The libraries were sequenced on an Illumina NovaSeq using 2 x 150 bp paired-end reads. In the authors' own workflow: With migec v1.2.7, reads were demultiplexed and then collapsed into UMI-guided consensus sequences. With mixcr v2.1.11, UMI consensuses were aligned to TRA and TRB V and J templates and assembled into clonotypes. Clonotypes were classified as expanded or contracted when called significant by both edgeR and NoisET, with noise models trained on biological replicates. For edgeR calls, the cutoffs were a false discovery rate-adjusted p below 0.01 and a log2 fold-change threshold of 1. As an exploratory analysis of dynamics, max-normalized trajectories of the 1000 most abundant clonotypes were examined by PCA with hierarchical clustering. The CD4 or CD8 phenotype of responding clones was assigned using the separately sequenced CD4+ and CD8+ repertoires. TCRdb reprocessing: public reads trimmed at Q25 with fastp, clones called with MiXCR, in-frame beta chains kept. CDR3 protein sequences are deduplicated, and each keeps its most common genes and DNA. The V and J calls were not made by the authors but by TCRdb's processing. The sample table holds approximately 190,000 distinct CDR3 sequences, of which 18% were seen once. The ten largest clones capture 2.4% of the sample.

The CDR3 has 14 amino acids, counting the end cysteine and phenylalanine. The only DNA kept is the CDR3, 42 bases in frame from the first base. V drops 8 bases and J drops 3 bases, leaving 16 bases in between. As encoded in the germline V gene (reference sequence), CDR1 is SEHNR while CDR2 is FQNEAQ. PBMCs were isolated by Ficoll-Paque density gradient centrifugation. This clonotype was counted only a few times. Its antigen is not yet known. Base-call qualities are not available, and no considerably larger clone is one nucleotide away. The V and J genes are TRBV7-9 and TRBJ1-1; the D gene is perhaps TRBD1, from 5 matching bases. Sample: PBMCs or a T cell subset sorted from them (not recorded which). The TCR originated in an adult woman who had mild COVID-19 (a few samples of this study predate the infection). The sample titles of this study are shuffled in the database, so cell type and time point are left out; the donor was told from shared clones. DNA sequence: TGTGCCAGCGACCCTAGGGGTGAGGACACTGAAGCTTTCTTT. This encodes CASDPRGEDTEAFF.